The rows below give T cell receptor beta chains drawn from one sample of a study of T cell responses to AZD1222 COVID-19 vaccine. Data came from immunoSEQ multiplex PCR; TCRdb stores just in-frame clones and leaves some out. The profile shows roughly 100,000 clones, 85% to 90% of them singletons. The source material was peripheral blood, sampled on day 0 of AZD1222 vaccination. These receptors were obtained from an adult in good health. The CDR3 runs from the conserved cysteine through the conserved F or W. Each record gives: clone size, D gene, J gene, CDR3 length, V gene, CDR3 DNA, CDR3 protein. D genes are given only for firm matches. Rows may omit the clone size; those that give it use once, few, many or a size class.

clone size: few
D gene: TRBD2
J gene: TRBJ2-2
CDR3 length: 16
V gene: TRBV4-1
CDR3 DNA: TGCGCCAGCAGCCAAGATTTAGCGGGAGGAACCGGGGAGCTGTTTTTT
CDR3 protein: CASSQDLAGGTGELFF

clone size: NA
D gene: NA
J gene: TRBJ1-1
CDR3 length: 12
V gene: TRBV18
CDR3 DNA: TGTGCCAGCTCACCAGCCCCCGCAGTGGCTTTCTTT
CDR3 protein: CASSPAPAVAFF

clone size: NA
D gene: NA
J gene: TRBJ2-5
CDR3 length: 15
V gene: TRBV5-8
CDR3 DNA: TGTGCCAGCAGCCCCGAGGTGGGGGTACAAGAGACCCAGTACTTC
CDR3 protein: CASSPEVGVQETQYF

clone size: NA
D gene: NA
J gene: TRBJ2-7
CDR3 length: 16
V gene: TRBV9
CDR3 DNA: TGTGCCAGCAGCGTAGAAGTGGGCGCCACCCAATCCGAGCAGTACTTC
CDR3 protein: CASSVEVGATQSEQYF

clone size: NA
D gene: TRBD2
J gene: TRBJ2-2
CDR3 length: 14
V gene: TRBV27
CDR3 DNA: TGTGCCAGCGGGCCTCTAGCGGCCACCGGGGAGCTGTTTTTT
CDR3 protein: CASGPLAATGELFF

clone size: NA
D gene: TRBD2
J gene: TRBJ2-1
CDR3 length: 14
V gene: TRBV5-1
CDR3 DNA: TGCGCCAGCAGCAGGGGACTAGCGAAGGATGAGCGGTTCTTC
CDR3 protein: CASSRGLAKDERFF

clone size: few
D gene: TRBD2
J gene: TRBJ2-3
CDR3 length: 15
V gene: TRBV6-5
CDR3 DNA: TGTGCCCTGGGCCGGACTAGCGCCTACACAGATACGCAGTATTTT
CDR3 protein: CALGRTSAYTDTQYF

clone size: NA
D gene: TRBD2
J gene: TRBJ2-7
CDR3 length: 16
V gene: TRBV28
CDR3 DNA: TGTGCCAGCAGCTCCCGGACTAGCGGGAGAGGGTTCGAGCAGTACTTC
CDR3 protein: CASSSRTSGRGFEQYF

clone size: once
D gene: NA
J gene: TRBJ2-7
CDR3 length: 19
V gene: TRBV23-1
CDR3 DNA: TGCGCCAGTCAATGGGCCACAAAAGAAGTCCCCTGGCGCTCCTACGAGCAGTACTTC
CDR3 protein: CASQWATKEVPWRSYEQYF

clone size: NA
D gene: NA
J gene: TRBJ1-2
CDR3 length: 13
V gene: TRBV28
CDR3 DNA: TGTGCCAGCAGCCAGAGGGGGGCCTATGGCTACACCTTC
CDR3 protein: CASSQRGAYGYTF

clone size: NA
D gene: NA
J gene: TRBJ2-7
CDR3 length: 15
V gene: TRBV10-3
CDR3 DNA: TGTGCCATCAGCGACTCAAGCAGGGGAGGCTACGAGCAGTACTTC
CDR3 protein: CAISDSSRGGYEQYF

clone size: NA
D gene: TRBD1
J gene: TRBJ1-2
CDR3 length: 11
V gene: TRBV29-1
CDR3 DNA: TGCAGCGACGAAGACAGGGGGGGCTACACCTTC
CDR3 protein: CSDEDRGGYTF

clone size: NA
D gene: NA
J gene: TRBJ2-3
CDR3 length: 14
V gene: TRBV28
CDR3 DNA: TGTGCCAGCGGGGTGGACGGGAACACAGATACGCAGTATTTT
CDR3 protein: CASGVDGNTDTQYF

clone size: NA
D gene: TRBD1
J gene: TRBJ2-3
CDR3 length: 15
V gene: TRBV7-3
CDR3 DNA: TGTGCCAGCAGCTCCGGGACAGGGGTGACAGATACGCAGTATTTT
CDR3 protein: CASSSGTGVTDTQYF

clone size: NA
D gene: NA
J gene: TRBJ2-3
CDR3 length: 11
V gene: TRBV6-2/TRBV6-3
CDR3 DNA: TGTGCCAGCGGCCTAGGAGATACGCAGTATTTT
CDR3 protein: CASGLGDTQYF

clone size: NA
D gene: TRBD2
J gene: TRBJ2-3
CDR3 length: 17
V gene: TRBV7-6
CDR3 DNA: TGTGCCAGCAGCCACGAGACTAGCGGGAGATTCACAGATACGCAGTATTTT
CDR3 protein: CASSHETSGRFTDTQYF

clone size: NA
D gene: NA
J gene: TRBJ2-3
CDR3 length: 14
V gene: TRBV7-9
CDR3 DNA: TGTGCCAGCGACCGGGAGCGGAGGACAGATACGCAGTATTTT
CDR3 protein: CASDRERRTDTQYF

clone size: once
D gene: NA
J gene: TRBJ2-2
CDR3 length: 14
V gene: TRBV7-7
CDR3 DNA: TGTGCTAGCAGCTTAGCGGAGGGGGCCGGGGAGCTGTTTTTT
CDR3 protein: CASSLAEGAGELFF

clone size: NA
D gene: NA
J gene: TRBJ1-2
CDR3 length: 9
V gene: TRBV20-1
CDR3 DNA: TGCAGTGCTTCGAATGGCTACACCTTC
CDR3 protein: CSASNGYTF

clone size: NA
D gene: NA
J gene: TRBJ1-1
CDR3 length: 12
V gene: TRBV27
CDR3 DNA: TGTGCCAGCAGACGTGGGGACACTGAAGCTTTCTTT
CDR3 protein: CASRRGDTEAFF

clone size: NA
D gene: NA
J gene: TRBJ1-5
CDR3 length: 14
V gene: TRBV19
CDR3 DNA: TGTGCCAGTAGTATAGAGGGAATGGATCAGCCCCAGCATTTT
CDR3 protein: CASSIEGMDQPQHF

clone size: NA
D gene: TRBD1
J gene: TRBJ2-3
CDR3 length: 14
V gene: TRBV11-2
CDR3 DNA: TGTGCCAGCAGCTTAACCCCCAGGGGGGATACGCAGTATTTT
CDR3 protein: CASSLTPRGDTQYF

clone size: NA
D gene: NA
J gene: TRBJ1-3
CDR3 length: 16
V gene: TRBV7-6
CDR3 DNA: TGTGCCAGCAGCTTAGGGACGGCCGGCTCTGGAAACACCGTATATTTT
CDR3 protein: CASSLGTAGSGNTVYF

clone size: NA
D gene: TRBD1
J gene: TRBJ1-6
CDR3 length: 16
V gene: TRBV9
CDR3 DNA: TGTGCCAGCAGCGTAGACGGCCAGGGGGACAGTTCACCCCTCCACTTT
CDR3 protein: CASSVDGQGDSSPLHF

clone size: few
D gene: NA
J gene: TRBJ2-2
CDR3 length: 13
V gene: TRBV6-6
CDR3 DNA: TGTGCCAGTTGGAGGACGAACACCGGGGAGCTGTTTTTT
CDR3 protein: CASWRTNTGELFF

clone size: NA
D gene: NA
J gene: TRBJ2-1
CDR3 length: 13
V gene: TRBV11-2
CDR3 DNA: TGTGCCAGCAGCTTAGACAGGGGCAATGAGCAGTTCTTC
CDR3 protein: CASSLDRGNEQFF

clone size: NA
D gene: NA
J gene: TRBJ1-2
CDR3 length: 13
V gene: TRBV28
CDR3 DNA: TGTGCCAGCAGTTTAACCACAAACTATGGCTACACCTTC
CDR3 protein: CASSLTTNYGYTF

clone size: NA
D gene: TRBD2
J gene: TRBJ2-7
CDR3 length: 15
V gene: TRBV5-6
CDR3 DNA: TGTGCCAGCAGCTTGGGGGGAGGGCCCTCCTACGAGCAGTACTTC
CDR3 protein: CASSLGGGPSYEQYF

clone size: NA
D gene: NA
J gene: TRBJ1-1
CDR3 length: 13
V gene: TRBV12-3/TRBV12-4
CDR3 DNA: TGTGCCAGCGGACAACAGGGGAACACTGAAGCTTTCTTT
CDR3 protein: CASGQQGNTEAFF

clone size: NA
D gene: NA
J gene: TRBJ2-7
CDR3 length: 16
V gene: TRBV9
CDR3 DNA: TGTGCCAGCAGCGTAGTGGGGGACGCCAATTCGAGAGAGCAGTACTTC
CDR3 protein: CASSVVGDANSREQYF

clone size: NA
D gene: NA
J gene: TRBJ1-2
CDR3 length: 12
V gene: TRBV29-1
CDR3 DNA: TGCAGCGCCATGGCAGGGACCTATGGCTACACCTTC
CDR3 protein: CSAMAGTYGYTF

clone size: NA
D gene: NA
J gene: TRBJ2-2
CDR3 length: 14
V gene: TRBV7-2
CDR3 DNA: TGTGCCAGCAGCTTAGACAGGGTAGTCGGGGAGCTGTTTTTT
CDR3 protein: CASSLDRVVGELFF

clone size: once
D gene: NA
J gene: TRBJ1-1
CDR3 length: 13
V gene: TRBV27
CDR3 DNA: TGTGCCAGCAGTCTAATGTGGGACACTGAAGCTTTCTTT
CDR3 protein: CASSLMWDTEAFF

clone size: once
D gene: TRBD2
J gene: TRBJ2-5
CDR3 length: 14
V gene: TRBV28
CDR3 DNA: TGTGCCAGTAGTGCGGGAGGGCCGAGGGAGACCCAGTACTTC
CDR3 protein: CASSAGGPRETQYF

clone size: NA
D gene: NA
J gene: TRBJ2-3
CDR3 length: 14
V gene: TRBV10-3
CDR3 DNA: TGTGCCATCAGTGAGTTGGCTAGGTCGGATACGCAGTATTTT
CDR3 protein: CAISELARSDTQYF

clone size: NA
D gene: TRBD2
J gene: TRBJ2-3
CDR3 length: 16
V gene: TRBV5-1
CDR3 DNA: TGCGCCAGCAGCTCCGGGACTAGCGGGAGGATGGATACGCAGTATTTT
CDR3 protein: CASSSGTSGRMDTQYF

clone size: NA
D gene: TRBD2
J gene: TRBJ2-1
CDR3 length: 15
V gene: TRBV7-8
CDR3 DNA: TGTGCCAGCAGCTTTGGGACTAGCGGGGGGGATGAGCAGTTCTTC
CDR3 protein: CASSFGTSGGDEQFF

clone size: NA
D gene: NA
J gene: TRBJ2-3
CDR3 length: 13
V gene: TRBV3-1/TRBV3-2
CDR3 DNA: TGTGCCAGCAGCCAGCGGTACACAGATACGCAGTATTTT
CDR3 protein: CASSQRYTDTQYF

clone size: NA
D gene: NA
J gene: TRBJ2-1
CDR3 length: 13
V gene: TRBV5-1
CDR3 DNA: TGCGCCAGCAGCCTTGACAATAAAAGGGAGCAGTTCTTC
CDR3 protein: CASSLDNKREQFF

clone size: few
D gene: TRBD1
J gene: TRBJ1-6
CDR3 length: 17
V gene: TRBV7-9
CDR3 DNA: TGTGCCAGCAGCCTACAGGGGGCAAGCTCCTATAATTCACCCCTCCACTTT
CDR3 protein: CASSLQGASSYNSPLHF

clone size: NA
D gene: NA
J gene: TRBJ1-6
CDR3 length: 14
V gene: TRBV3-1/TRBV3-2
CDR3 DNA: TGTGCCAGCAGCCGCGGGAGGGGAAACTCACCCCTCCACTTT
CDR3 protein: CASSRGRGNSPLHF

clone size: NA
D gene: TRBD1
J gene: TRBJ1-3
CDR3 length: 14
V gene: TRBV27
CDR3 DNA: TGTGCCAGCAGTCAGGGGGCGTCTGGAAACACCATATATTTT
CDR3 protein: CASSQGASGNTIYF

clone size: NA
D gene: NA
J gene: TRBJ2-1
CDR3 length: 12
V gene: TRBV9
CDR3 DNA: TGTGCCAGCAGCACACTAGCTGATGAGCAGTTCTTC
CDR3 protein: CASSTLADEQFF

clone size: NA
D gene: TRBD2
J gene: TRBJ2-2
CDR3 length: 15
V gene: TRBV27
CDR3 DNA: TGTGCCAGCACCTCCGGGCGGGAGTATATCGGGGAGCTGTTTTTT
CDR3 protein: CASTSGREYIGELFF

clone size: NA
D gene: TRBD2
J gene: TRBJ2-1
CDR3 length: 16
V gene: TRBV19
CDR3 DNA: TGTGCCAGTAGTATTGGACTAGCGGGCTCCGTCAATGAGCAGTTCTTC
CDR3 protein: CASSIGLAGSVNEQFF

clone size: NA
D gene: NA
J gene: TRBJ2-1
CDR3 length: 20
V gene: TRBV18
CDR3 DNA: TGTGCCAGCTCACGCGGGGGCGTTGGGGAGTCCCTCAGCTCCTACAATGAGCAGTTCTTC
CDR3 protein: CASSRGGVGESLSSYNEQFF

clone size: NA
D gene: NA
J gene: TRBJ2-7
CDR3 length: 12
V gene: TRBV7-2
CDR3 DNA: TGTGCCAGCAGCTACGGTCTCTACGAGCAGTACTTC
CDR3 protein: CASSYGLYEQYF

clone size: NA
D gene: NA
J gene: TRBJ1-1
CDR3 length: 12
V gene: TRBV2
CDR3 DNA: TGTGCCAGCAGATTGATCAACACTGAAGCTTTCTTT
CDR3 protein: CASRLINTEAFF

clone size: NA
D gene: TRBD2
J gene: TRBJ2-5
CDR3 length: 17
V gene: TRBV28
CDR3 DNA: TGTGCCAGCAGCTGGTTAGGGACTAGCGGTAACCAAGAGACCCAGTACTTC
CDR3 protein: CASSWLGTSGNQETQYF

clone size: NA
D gene: NA
J gene: TRBJ1-5
CDR3 length: 13
V gene: TRBV7-2
CDR3 DNA: TGTGCCAGCAGCTTAATCGATAATCAGCCCCAGCATTTT
CDR3 protein: CASSLIDNQPQHF

clone size: NA
D gene: NA
J gene: TRBJ1-3
CDR3 length: 15
V gene: TRBV7-8
CDR3 DNA: TGTGCCAGCAGCTTTGGGAGTACCTCTGGAAACACCATATATTTT
CDR3 protein: CASSFGSTSGNTIYF

clone size: once
D gene: TRBD2
J gene: TRBJ2-1
CDR3 length: 20
V gene: TRBV2
CDR3 DNA: TGTGCCAGCAGTGACACAACTAGGGGGCTAGCGGGAGGGCGAGGCGATGAGCAGTTCTTC
CDR3 protein: CASSDTTRGLAGGRGDEQFF

clone size: once
D gene: NA
J gene: TRBJ1-6
CDR3 length: 13
V gene: TRBV5-5
CDR3 DNA: TGTGCCAGCACGTACAGGGAAGGTTCACCCCTCCACTTT
CDR3 protein: CASTYREGSPLHF

clone size: NA
D gene: NA
J gene: TRBJ1-5
CDR3 length: 16
V gene: TRBV2
CDR3 DNA: TGTGCCAGCAGTGAGGGAAGGGTTGGATCAGGTCAGCCCCAGCATTTT
CDR3 protein: CASSEGRVGSGQPQHF

clone size: NA
D gene: TRBD2
J gene: TRBJ2-7
CDR3 length: 15
V gene: TRBV5-4
CDR3 DNA: TGTGCCAGCAGCCCTTCGGGGGGGTTAAAATACGAGCAGTACTTC
CDR3 protein: CASSPSGGLKYEQYF

clone size: few
D gene: NA
J gene: TRBJ2-7
CDR3 length: 15
V gene: TRBV27
CDR3 DNA: TGTGCCAGCAGGACATACATCCTCAGCTCCTACGAGCAGTACTTC
CDR3 protein: CASRTYILSSYEQYF

clone size: NA
D gene: TRBD2
J gene: TRBJ2-5
CDR3 length: 19
V gene: TRBV3-1/TRBV3-2
CDR3 DNA: TGTGCCAGCAGCCAAGATTTTGCTAGCGGGGGAGGGGTTGAGGAGACCCAGTACTTC
CDR3 protein: CASSQDFASGGGVEETQYF

clone size: many
D gene: TRBD2
J gene: TRBJ2-3
CDR3 length: 14
V gene: TRBV7-8
CDR3 DNA: TGTGCCAGCAGCTTAGGGACTAGCGGAGATACGCAGTATTTT
CDR3 protein: CASSLGTSGDTQYF

clone size: NA
D gene: TRBD1
J gene: TRBJ2-1
CDR3 length: 15
V gene: TRBV5-1
CDR3 DNA: TGCGCCAGCAGCTTGGCAGGGGGAAAATGGGATGAGCAGTTCTTC
CDR3 protein: CASSLAGGKWDEQFF

clone size: NA
D gene: TRBD2
J gene: TRBJ2-1
CDR3 length: 16
V gene: TRBV7-3
CDR3 DNA: TGTGCCAGCAGCCCGGGGACTAGCGGGGTATACAATGAGCAGTTCTTC
CDR3 protein: CASSPGTSGVYNEQFF